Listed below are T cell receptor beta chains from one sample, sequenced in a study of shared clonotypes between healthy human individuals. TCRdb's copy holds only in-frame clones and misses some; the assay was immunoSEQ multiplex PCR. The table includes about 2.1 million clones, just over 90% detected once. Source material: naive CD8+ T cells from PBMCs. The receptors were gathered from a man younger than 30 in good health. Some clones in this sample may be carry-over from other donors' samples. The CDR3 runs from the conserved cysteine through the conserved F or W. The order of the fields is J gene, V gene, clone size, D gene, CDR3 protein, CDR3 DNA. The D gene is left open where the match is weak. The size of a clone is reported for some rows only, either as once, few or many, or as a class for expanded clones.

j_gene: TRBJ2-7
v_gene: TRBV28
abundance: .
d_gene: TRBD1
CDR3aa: CATRDRVYEQYF
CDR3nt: TGTGCGACCCGGGACAGGGTCTACGAGCAGTACTTC

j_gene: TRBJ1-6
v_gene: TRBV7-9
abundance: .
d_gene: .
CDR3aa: CASSPTGAGSPLHF
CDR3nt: TGTGCCAGCAGCCCCACCGGGGCAGGTTCACCCCTCCACTTT

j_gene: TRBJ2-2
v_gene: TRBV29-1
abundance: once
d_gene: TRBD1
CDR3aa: CSSTGQGTGELFF
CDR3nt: TGCAGCTCAACCGGACAGGGAACCGGGGAGCTGTTTTTT

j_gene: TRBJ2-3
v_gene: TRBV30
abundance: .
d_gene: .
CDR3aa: CAWSVAGYTDTQYF
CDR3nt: TGTGCCTGGAGTGTCGCGGGGTACACAGATACGCAGTATTTT

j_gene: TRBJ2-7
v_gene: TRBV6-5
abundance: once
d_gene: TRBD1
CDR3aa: CASSGTASYEQYF
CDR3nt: TGTGCCAGCAGCGGGACAGCTTCCTACGAGCAGTACTTC

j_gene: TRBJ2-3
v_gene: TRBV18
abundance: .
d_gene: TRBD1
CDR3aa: CASRPWTGPTDTQYF
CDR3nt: TGTGCCAGCCGCCCCTGGACAGGGCCCACAGATACGCAGTATTTT

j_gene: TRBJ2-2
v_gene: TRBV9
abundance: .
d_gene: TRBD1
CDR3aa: CASSVTGGYGELFF
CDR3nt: TGTGCCAGCAGCGTGACAGGGGGCTACGGGGAGCTGTTTTTT

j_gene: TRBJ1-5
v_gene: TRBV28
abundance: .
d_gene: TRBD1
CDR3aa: CASRTGDYNQPQHF
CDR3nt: TGTGCCAGCCGGACAGGGGATTACAATCAGCCCCAGCATTTT

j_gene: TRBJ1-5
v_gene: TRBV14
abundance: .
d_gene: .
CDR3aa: CASSPGGGNNQPQHF
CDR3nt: TGTGCCAGCAGCCCCGGGGGAGGAAACAATCAGCCCCAGCATTTT

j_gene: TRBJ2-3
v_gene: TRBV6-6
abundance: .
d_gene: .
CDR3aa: CASTAVTDTQYF
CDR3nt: TGTGCCAGCACCGCCGTGACAGATACGCAGTATTTT

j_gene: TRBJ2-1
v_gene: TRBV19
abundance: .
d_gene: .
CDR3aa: CASSTSPGDEQFF
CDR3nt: TGTGCCAGTAGTACGAGCCCCGGCGATGAGCAGTTCTTC

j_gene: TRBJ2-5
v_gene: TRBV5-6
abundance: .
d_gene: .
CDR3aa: CASSPTLRDGETQYF
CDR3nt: TGTGCCAGCAGCCCGACCCTGCGGGATGGAGAGACCCAGTACTTC

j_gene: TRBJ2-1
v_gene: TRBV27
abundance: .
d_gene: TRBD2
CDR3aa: CASISSRAGVLYNEQFF
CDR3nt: TGTGCCAGCATTTCCTCTAGAGCGGGAGTTTTATACAATGAGCAGTTCTTC

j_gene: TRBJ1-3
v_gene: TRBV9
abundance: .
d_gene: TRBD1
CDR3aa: CASSVTGAAGNTIYF
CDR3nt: TGTGCCAGCAGCGTGACAGGGGCGGCCGGAAACACCATATATTTT

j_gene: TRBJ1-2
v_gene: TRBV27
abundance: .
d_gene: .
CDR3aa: CASSLTGSYYGYTF
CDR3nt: TGTGCCAGCAGTTTGACCGGGTCCTACTATGGCTACACCTTC

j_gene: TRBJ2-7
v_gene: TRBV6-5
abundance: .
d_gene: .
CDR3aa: CASSYVRGFDYEQYF
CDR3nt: TGTGCCAGCAGTTACGTCAGGGGTTTCGATTACGAGCAGTACTTC

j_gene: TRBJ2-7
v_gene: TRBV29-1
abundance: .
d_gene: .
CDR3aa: CSVSLTGVYEQYF
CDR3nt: TGCAGCGTGTCCCTGACAGGAGTCTACGAGCAGTACTTC

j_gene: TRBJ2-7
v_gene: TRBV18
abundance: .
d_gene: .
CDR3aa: CASSPYPGSPYEQYF
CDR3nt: TGTGCCAGCTCACCATATCCGGGTTCCCCCTACGAGCAGTACTTC

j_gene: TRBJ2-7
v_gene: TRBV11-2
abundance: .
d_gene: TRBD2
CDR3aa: CASSPRGLATYEQYF
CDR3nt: TGTGCCAGCAGCCCCCGAGGACTAGCGACCTACGAGCAGTACTTC

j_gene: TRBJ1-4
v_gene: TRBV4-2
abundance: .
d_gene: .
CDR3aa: CASSQAYWDPLNEKLFF
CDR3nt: TGTGCCAGCAGCCAGGCCTATTGGGACCCGCTTAATGAAAAACTGTTTTTT

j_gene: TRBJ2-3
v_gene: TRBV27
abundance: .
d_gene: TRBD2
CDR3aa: CASRGLAGGLPLGADTQYF
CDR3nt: TGTGCCAGCAGGGGACTAGCGGGAGGACTACCCTTAGGAGCAGATACGCAGTATTTT

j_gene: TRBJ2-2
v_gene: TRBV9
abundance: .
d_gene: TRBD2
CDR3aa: CASSVAGTSGRNTGELFF
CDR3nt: TGTGCCAGCAGCGTAGCTGGGACTAGCGGGAGGAACACCGGGGAGCTGTTTTTT

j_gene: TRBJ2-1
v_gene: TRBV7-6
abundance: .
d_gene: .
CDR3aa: CASSPTYRTDTYNEQFF
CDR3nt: TGTGCCAGCAGTCCCACCTACAGGACGGACACCTACAATGAGCAGTTCTTC

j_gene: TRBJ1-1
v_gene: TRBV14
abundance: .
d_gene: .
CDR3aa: CASSQGGATEAFF
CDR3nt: TGTGCCAGCAGCCAAGGAGGGGCGACTGAAGCTTTCTTT

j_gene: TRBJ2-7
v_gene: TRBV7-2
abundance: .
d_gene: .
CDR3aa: CASSLRRASPPYEQYF
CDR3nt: TGTGCCAGCAGCTTACGGAGGGCCTCTCCCCCCTACGAGCAGTACTTC

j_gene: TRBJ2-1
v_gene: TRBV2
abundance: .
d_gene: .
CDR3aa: CASSERENPYNEQFF
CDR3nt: TGTGCCAGCAGTGAAAGGGAGAACCCCTACAATGAGCAGTTCTTC

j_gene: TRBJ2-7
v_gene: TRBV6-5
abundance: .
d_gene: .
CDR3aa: CASSGIGSSYEQYF
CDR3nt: TGTGCCAGCAGCGGAATTGGCAGCTCCTACGAGCAGTACTTC

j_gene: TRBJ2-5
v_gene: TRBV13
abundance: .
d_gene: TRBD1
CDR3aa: CASSVTGAEETQYF
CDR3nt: TGTGCCAGCAGCGTCACAGGGGCGGAAGAGACCCAGTACTTC

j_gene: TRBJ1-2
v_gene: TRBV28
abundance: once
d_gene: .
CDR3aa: CASRIQGYGYTF
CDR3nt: TGTGCCAGCAGAATACAGGGATATGGCTACACCTTC

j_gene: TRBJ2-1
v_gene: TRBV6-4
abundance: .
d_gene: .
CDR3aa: CASSDAAVSSYNEQFF
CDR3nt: TGTGCCAGCAGTGACGCGGCGGTAAGCTCCTACAATGAGCAGTTCTTC

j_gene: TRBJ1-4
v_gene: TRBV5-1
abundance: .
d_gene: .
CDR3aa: CASSWGQTTNEKLFF
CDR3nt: TGCGCCAGCAGCTGGGGTCAGACAACTAATGAAAAACTGTTTTTT

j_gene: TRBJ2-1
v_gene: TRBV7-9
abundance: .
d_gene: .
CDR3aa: CASSLEAESYNEQFF
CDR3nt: TGTGCCAGCAGCTTAGAAGCGGAATCCTACAATGAGCAGTTCTTC

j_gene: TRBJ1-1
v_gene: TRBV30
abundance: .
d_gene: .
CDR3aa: CAWIFTGGEAFF
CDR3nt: TGTGCCTGGATTTTCACCGGGGGGGAAGCTTTCTTT

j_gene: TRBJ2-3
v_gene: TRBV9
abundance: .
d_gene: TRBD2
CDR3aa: CASSVEAGGPTDTQYF
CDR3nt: TGTGCCAGCAGCGTAGAAGCGGGAGGTCCCACAGATACGCAGTATTTT

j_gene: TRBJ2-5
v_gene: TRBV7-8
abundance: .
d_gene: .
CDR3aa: CASSSASQGPEETQYF
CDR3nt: TGTGCCAGCAGCTCAGCCTCACAGGGTCCCGAAGAGACCCAGTACTTC

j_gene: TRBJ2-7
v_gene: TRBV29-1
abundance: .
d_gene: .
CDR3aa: CSAYRVPYEQYF
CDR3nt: TGCAGCGCCTACAGGGTTCCCTACGAGCAGTACTTC

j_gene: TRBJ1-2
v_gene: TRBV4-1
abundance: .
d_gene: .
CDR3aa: CASSQVPLYGYTF
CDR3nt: TGCGCCAGCAGCCAAGTCCCGCTCTATGGCTACACCTTC

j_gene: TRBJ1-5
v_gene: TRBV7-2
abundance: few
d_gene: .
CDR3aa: CASSLEGYRNQPQHF
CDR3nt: TGTGCCAGCAGCTTAGAAGGGTATCGCAATCAGCCCCAGCATTTT

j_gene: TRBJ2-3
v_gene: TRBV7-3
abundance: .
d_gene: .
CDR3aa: CASSRLPGRESTDTQYF
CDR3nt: TGTGCCAGCAGCCGCCTTCCAGGACGGGAATCCACAGATACGCAGTATTTT

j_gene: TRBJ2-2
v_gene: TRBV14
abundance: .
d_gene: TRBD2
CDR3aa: CASSPWTSGRPNTGELFF
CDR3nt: TGTGCCAGCAGCCCCTGGACTAGCGGGAGGCCGAACACCGGGGAGCTGTTTTTT

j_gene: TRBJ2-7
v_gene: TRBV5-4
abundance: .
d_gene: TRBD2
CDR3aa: CASSPSGLAARGSYEQYF
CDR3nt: TGTGCCAGCAGCCCCTCAGGTCTAGCGGCTCGGGGATCCTACGAGCAGTACTTC

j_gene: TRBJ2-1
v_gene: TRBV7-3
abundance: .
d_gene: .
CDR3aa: CASSLIQGTYNEQFF
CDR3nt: TGTGCCAGCAGCTTAATCCAGGGAACCTACAATGAGCAGTTCTTC

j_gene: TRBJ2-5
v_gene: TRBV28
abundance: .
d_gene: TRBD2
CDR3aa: CASRKTSGEETQYF
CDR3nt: TGTGCCAGCAGGAAGACTAGCGGGGAAGAGACCCAGTACTTC

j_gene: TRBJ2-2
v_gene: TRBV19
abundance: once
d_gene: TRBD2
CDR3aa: CASSGRGTGELFF
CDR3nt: TGTGCCAGTAGTGGGCGGGGGACCGGGGAGCTGTTTTTT

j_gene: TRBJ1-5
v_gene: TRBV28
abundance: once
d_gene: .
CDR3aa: CASSFNGNQPQHF
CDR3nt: TGTGCCAGCAGTTTTAATGGCAATCAGCCCCAGCATTTT

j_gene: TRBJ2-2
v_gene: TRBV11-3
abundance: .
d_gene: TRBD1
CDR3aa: CASSPAGGTGELFF
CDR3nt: TGTGCCAGCAGCCCCGCAGGGGGCACCGGGGAGCTGTTTTTT

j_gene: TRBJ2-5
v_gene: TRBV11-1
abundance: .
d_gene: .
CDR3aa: CASSLDLGAQETQYF
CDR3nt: TGTGCCAGCAGCTTAGATCTTGGGGCCCAAGAGACCCAGTACTTC

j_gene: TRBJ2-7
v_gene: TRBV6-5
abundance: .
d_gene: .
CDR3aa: CVSQRTAYEQYF
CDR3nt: TGTGTGAGCCAGCGGACAGCCTACGAGCAGTACTTC

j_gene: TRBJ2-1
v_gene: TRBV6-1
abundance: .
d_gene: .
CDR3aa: CASTWIRESYNEQFF
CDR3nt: TGTGCCAGCACTTGGATTCGGGAGTCCTACAATGAGCAGTTCTTC